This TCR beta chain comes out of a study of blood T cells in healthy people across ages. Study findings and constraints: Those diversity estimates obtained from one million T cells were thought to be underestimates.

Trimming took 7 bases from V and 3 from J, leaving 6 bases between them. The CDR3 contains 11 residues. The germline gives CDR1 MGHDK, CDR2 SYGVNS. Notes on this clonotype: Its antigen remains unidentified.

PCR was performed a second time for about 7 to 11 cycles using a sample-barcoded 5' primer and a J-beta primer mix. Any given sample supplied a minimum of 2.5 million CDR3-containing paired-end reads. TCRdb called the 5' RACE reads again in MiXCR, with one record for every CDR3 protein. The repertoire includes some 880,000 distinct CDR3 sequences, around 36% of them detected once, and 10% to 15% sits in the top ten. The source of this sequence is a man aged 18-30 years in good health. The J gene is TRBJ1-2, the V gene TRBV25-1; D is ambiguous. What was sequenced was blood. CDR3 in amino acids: CASMNDYGYTF. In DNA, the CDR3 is TGTGCCAGCATGAATGACTATGGCTACACCTTC.